The rows below give T cell receptor beta chains drawn from one sample of a study of T cell responses to AZD1222 COVID-19 vaccine. Profiling relied on immunoSEQ multiplex PCR, and the TCRdb table lists in-frame clones only, not all of them. The sample has about 120,000 clones; about 88% are singletons. Sequencing used peripheral blood, obtained on day 0 of AZD1222 vaccination. These receptors were obtained from an adult in good health. CDR3s include the opening cysteine and the closing phenylalanine or tryptophan. The D gene is left open where the match is weak. Not every row has a clone size; where given, it reads once, few, many or a size class.

j_call clone_size d_call v_call cdr3_aa cdr3_nt
TRBJ1-5 . . TRBV27 CASSLTGGSNQPQHF TGTGCCAGCAGTTTAACGGGGGGCAGCAATCAGCCCCAGCATTTT
TRBJ2-5 . . TRBV29-1 CSVGYNQETQYF TGCAGCGTTGGGTACAACCAAGAGACCCAGTACTTC
TRBJ1-2 . TRBD1 TRBV27 CANRTGTKVFYGYTF TGTGCCAACCGGACAGGAACAAAAGTGTTCTATGGCTACACCTTC
TRBJ2-3 . . TRBV28 CARRTFTDTQYF TGTGCCAGGAGGACATTCACAGATACGCAGTATTTT
TRBJ1-2 . TRBD1 TRBV28 CASRPRDRDGYTF TGTGCCAGCAGGCCCCGGGACAGGGATGGCTACACCTTC
TRBJ2-7 . TRBD1 TRBV6-1 CASSEPGQVTYEQYF TGTGCCAGCAGTGAACCGGGACAGGTTACCTACGAGCAGTACTTC
TRBJ2-5 . TRBD2 TRBV5-4 CASSSNLGLEETQYF TGTGCCAGCAGCTCTAACCTGGGACTAGAAGAGACCCAGTACTTC
TRBJ2-2 . . TRBV2 CASSALVGGPGGTGELFF TGTGCCAGCAGTGCTCTCGTCGGGGGGCCCGGCGGGACGGGGGAGCTGTTTTTT
TRBJ1-2 few TRBD1 TRBV4-2 CASSRAGTVTYGYTF TGTGCCAGCAGCCGGGCGGGGACAGTGACCTATGGCTACACCTTC
TRBJ2-2 . . TRBV28 CASSLVQDLRSGELFF TGTGCCAGCAGTTTGGTACAGGACCTTAGATCCGGGGAGCTGTTTTTT
TRBJ2-1 . . TRBV29-1 CSVRQEWRNEQFF TGCAGCGTTAGACAGGAATGGAGGAATGAGCAGTTCTTC
TRBJ2-1 few . TRBV4-1 CASSQDSQRPEQFF TGCGCCAGCAGCCAAGATAGTCAGCGTCCGGAGCAGTTCTTC
TRBJ1-1 . TRBD1 TRBV5-1 CASSRGTGGITEAFF TGCGCCAGCAGCCGCGGGACAGGGGGTATCACTGAAGCTTTCTTT
TRBJ2-5 . . TRBV5-6 CASSALPRGPQETQYF TGTGCCAGCAGCGCCTTACCGAGGGGCCCCCAAGAGACCCAGTACTTC
TRBJ1-1 . . TRBV3-1/TRBV3-2 CASGPWGTEAFF TGTGCCAGCGGGCCCTGGGGCACTGAAGCTTTCTTT
TRBJ2-1 . TRBD2 TRBV6-6 CASSPRGLAGFTYNEQFF TGTGCCAGCAGTCCCCGGGGACTAGCGGGATTCACCTACAATGAGCAGTTCTTC
TRBJ2-7 . . TRBV5-8 CASMGLGTYEQYF TGTGCCAGCATGGGACTGGGAACCTACGAGCAGTACTTC
TRBJ2-7 . . TRBV13 CASSLGGSYEQYF TGTGCCAGCAGCTTAGGAGGATCCTACGAGCAGTACTTC
TRBJ2-6 . . TRBV19 CASSIDGPGDSGANVLTF TGTGCCAGTAGTATAGATGGGCCCGGGGACTCTGGGGCCAACGTCCTGACTTTC
TRBJ2-4 . TRBD1 TRBV5-4 CASSLKGQGNIQYF TGTGCCAGCAGCTTGAAGGGACAGGGGAACATTCAGTACTTC
TRBJ2-7 . TRBD2 TRBV28 CASSLLAGGRTYEQYF TGTGCCAGCAGTTTACTTGCGGGAGGAAGGACCTACGAGCAGTACTTC
TRBJ1-3 once TRBD1 TRBV9 CASTRQGISGNTIYF TGTGCCAGCACCCGACAGGGAATCTCTGGAAACACCATATATTTT
TRBJ1-3 . TRBD1 TRBV28 CASSLSDRGSGNTIYF TGTGCCAGCAGTTTATCCGACAGGGGGTCCGGAAACACCATATATTTT
TRBJ1-3 . . TRBV28 CASSLLVGSGNTIYF TGTGCCAGCAGTTTATTAGTAGGCTCTGGAAACACCATATATTTT
TRBJ2-7 . . TRBV10-1 CASSESMGGEQYF TGCGCCAGCAGTGAGTCGATGGGGGGCGAGCAGTACTTC
TRBJ2-1 . TRBD1 TRBV29-1 CSVTGGDIHNEQFF TGCAGCGTGACAGGGGGGGATATCCACAATGAGCAGTTCTTC
TRBJ2-2 . . TRBV9 CASSVDQVGTGELFF TGTGCCAGCAGCGTAGATCAGGTCGGCACCGGGGAGCTGTTTTTT
TRBJ1-6 . . TRBV6-2/TRBV6-3 CASSRPGLELHF TGTGCCAGCAGCCGCCCGGGACTGGAACTCCACTTT
TRBJ1-2 . TRBD1 TRBV30 CAWRGVGTGAPGGYTF TGTGCCTGGAGAGGGGTTGGGACAGGGGCTCCCGGTGGCTACACCTTC
TRBJ2-7 once TRBD1 TRBV11-1 CASSRGQGYYEQYF TGTGCCAGCAGCCGCGGACAGGGGTATTACGAGCAGTACTTC
TRBJ1-2 few . TRBV14 CASSQDNTASYGYTF TGTGCCAGCAGCCAAGATAACACAGCCTCATATGGCTACACCTTC
TRBJ2-3 . . TRBV15 CATSRGRMDTQYF TGTGCCACCAGCAGAGGTAGGATGGATACGCAGTATTTT
TRBJ1-4 . TRBD1 TRBV7-9 CASTKNQGGQIEKLFF TGTGCCAGCACCAAAAACCAAGGGGGCCAGATCGAAAAACTGTTTTTT
TRBJ1-4 few TRBD1 TRBV7-9 CASSLDTGGPEKLFF TGTGCCAGCAGCTTAGACACAGGGGGACCTGAAAAACTGTTTTTT
TRBJ1-2 . . TRBV24-1 CATSGGQDYGYTF TGTGCCACCAGTGGAGGTCAGGACTATGGCTACACCTTC
TRBJ1-5 . . TRBV4-2 CASSQEGLQLQPQHF TGTGCCAGCAGCCAAGAGGGTTTACAGTTACAGCCCCAGCATTTT
TRBJ1-4 . . TRBV2 CASRVRPEKLFF TGTGCCAGCAGGGTCCGACCCGAAAAACTGTTTTTT
TRBJ1-2 . . TRBV27 CASSLVGTGYGYTF TGTGCCAGCAGTTTAGTAGGGACGGGCTATGGCTACACCTTC
TRBJ2-1 once . TRBV5-1 CASSLGWTNYNEQFF TGCGCCAGCAGCTTGGGTTGGACCAACTACAATGAGCAGTTCTTC
TRBJ2-5 . TRBD2 TRBV2 CASSSSGRAVETQYF TGTGCCAGCAGTTCTAGCGGGAGGGCCGTAGAGACCCAGTACTTC
TRBJ1-5 . . TRBV9 CASSSWGSNQPQHF TGTGCCAGCAGCTCCTGGGGGTCCAATCAGCCCCAGCATTTT
TRBJ2-7 . . TRBV27 CASSLGLGLWEQYF TGTGCCAGCAGTTTGGGCTTGGGGTTGTGGGAGCAGTACTTC
TRBJ2-1 . TRBD2 TRBV19 CASSILGLAGTNNEQFF TGTGCCAGTAGTATCCTCGGACTAGCGGGGACGAACAATGAGCAGTTCTTC
TRBJ2-6 once TRBD1 TRBV30 CAWSVDRGFYGSGANVLTF TGTGCCTGGAGTGTGGACAGGGGGTTTTACGGCTCTGGGGCCAACGTCCTGACTTTC
TRBJ1-2 . . TRBV28 CASSLGPGWGLRGYTF TGTGCCAGCAGTTTGGGTCCGGGTTGGGGCCTTCGGGGCTACACCTTC
TRBJ1-6 . . TRBV28 CASSPPWGDNSPLHF TGTGCCAGCAGTCCCCCCTGGGGTGATAATTCACCCCTCCACTTT
TRBJ2-7 . . TRBV28 CASRRAGQTYEQYF TGTGCCAGCAGGAGGGCGGGCCAAACCTACGAGCAGTACTTC
TRBJ1-2 . TRBD1 TRBV28 CASSSQDRFLGYTF TGTGCCAGCAGTTCCCAGGACAGGTTCCTCGGCTACACCTTC
TRBJ1-1 . . TRBV27 CASSRWGDQNTEAFF TGTGCCAGCAGTAGGTGGGGAGATCAGAACACTGAAGCTTTCTTT
TRBJ2-3 . . TRBV21-1 CASSKEQGVGRRSTDTQYF TGTGCCAGCAGCAAAGAACAGGGGGTTGGGCGGAGGAGCACAGATACGCAGTATTTT
TRBJ1-5 . . TRBV2 CASSEAGMGNQPQHF TGTGCCAGCAGTGAGGCGGGGATGGGCAATCAGCCCCAGCATTTT
TRBJ2-1 . TRBD2 TRBV11-3 CASSPGGLAGAVYNEQFF TGTGCCAGCAGCCCCGGAGGACTAGCGGGAGCGGTCTACAATGAGCAGTTCTTC
TRBJ2-2 . . TRBV28 CASGGTTGELFF TGTGCCAGCGGGGGTACCACCGGGGAGCTGTTTTTT
TRBJ2-2 . . TRBV9 CASSPGTVNTGELFF TGTGCCAGCAGCCCCGGGACCGTGAACACCGGGGAGCTGTTTTTT
TRBJ1-3 once . TRBV10-3 CAINKDSGNTIYF TGTGCCATCAATAAGGACTCTGGAAACACCATATATTTT
TRBJ2-3 . . TRBV14 CASSQVGGHGTQYF TGTGCCAGCAGCCAAGTTGGGGGGCACGGTACGCAGTATTTT
TRBJ2-1 . TRBD2 TRBV20-1 CSASFPREGPEEQFF TGCAGTGCTAGTTTTCCCCGGGAGGGCCCGGAGGAGCAGTTCTTC
TRBJ2-7 . . TRBV18 CASSPGGGPLYEQYF TGTGCCAGCTCACCGGGCGGGGGCCCCCTCTACGAGCAGTACTTC